This T cell receptor beta chain was retrieved from a study of blood T cell repertoires in COVID-19. About the study: Whether acute or convalescent, the COVID-19 samples came from the United States, Italy and Spain. Nucleic acid was either cDNA or gDNA, and it came from T cells, B-cell-depleted T cells, or PBMCs.

CDR3 size: 15 residues. V lost 5 bases to trimming and J lost 7 bases, with 18 bases between them. Per the germline V gene, CDR1 is SGHTA and CDR2 is FQGNSA. In the original processing: Cell counts per sample came from amplifying reference gene primers. Produced via immunoSEQ multiplex PCR; TCRdb's table is partial and in-frame only. V, J and clone size were drawn from that table, and D and trimming were deduced from the DNA. Here the sample spans some 220,000 clones, about 79% being singletons. Input material: peripheral blood. The chain recombines TRBV7-2 with TRBJ1-5; possible D gene TRBD1, 6 bases. The TCR comes from a man aged 50-60 years with active or convalescent COVID-19. As DNA, the CDR3 is TGTGCCAGCAGCAGCCGGGACACCATCTCCCAGCCCCAGCATTTT. It encodes CASSSRDTISQPQHF.